This TCR beta chain is drawn from a study of cytomegalovirus exposure and HLA in healthy donors. Broader study findings: When analyzed later, a missense DCLRE1C variant was found to be linked to TCR beta V- and J-gene trimming. TCR beta V segments were, for the most part, productive about 87% or about 30% of the time in an earlier analysis.

This clone has more than one count but fewer than ten. Its antigen remains unknown. 60 Vbeta and 13 Jbeta primers were used in PCR. Libraries were prepared by immunoSEQ multiplex PCR; TCRdb keeps only in-frame clonotypes and omits some of them. The repertoire holds under 130,000 clones, about 13% seen once, with roughly a sixth in the top ten. This clonotype was obtained from a middle-aged man in good health and CMV-seropositive. Sequenced material: PBMCs.

This CDR3 is CASSIGWRLIREGVNQPQHF. The CDR3 DNA follows: TGTGCCAGTAGCATTGGTTGGCGATTGATCAGGGAAGGGGTCAATCAGCCCCAGCATTTT. V usage is TRBV19 and J usage is TRBJ1-5; weak D call: TRBD1 (5 bases). Germline V gives CDR1 LNHDA, CDR2 SQIVND (reference sequence). The CDR3 totals 20 residues. The germline V and J ends were trimmed by 6 bases and 3 bases, with 30 bases remaining between them. Looking up the rest from reference TRBV19 and TRBJ1-5 gives the full variable domain: DGGITQSPKYLFRKEGQNVTLSCEQNLNHDAMYWYRQDPGQGLRLIYYSQIVNDFQKGDIAEGYSVSREKKESFPLTVTSAQKNPTAFYLCASSIGWRLIREGVNQPQHFGDGTRLSIL.